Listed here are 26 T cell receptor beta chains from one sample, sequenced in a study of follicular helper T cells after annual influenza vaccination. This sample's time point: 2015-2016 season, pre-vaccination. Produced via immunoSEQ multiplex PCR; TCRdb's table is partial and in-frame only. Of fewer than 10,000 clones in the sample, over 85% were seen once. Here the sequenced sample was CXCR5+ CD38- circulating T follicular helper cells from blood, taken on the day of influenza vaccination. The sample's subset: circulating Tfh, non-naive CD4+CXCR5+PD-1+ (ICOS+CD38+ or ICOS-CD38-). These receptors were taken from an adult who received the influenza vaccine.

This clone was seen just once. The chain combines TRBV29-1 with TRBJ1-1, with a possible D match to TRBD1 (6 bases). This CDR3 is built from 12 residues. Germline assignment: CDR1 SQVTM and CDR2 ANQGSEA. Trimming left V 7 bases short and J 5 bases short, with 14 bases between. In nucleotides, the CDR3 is TGCAGCGGGGGGGTACAGGGTACTGAAGCTTTCTTT. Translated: CSGGVQGTEAFF.

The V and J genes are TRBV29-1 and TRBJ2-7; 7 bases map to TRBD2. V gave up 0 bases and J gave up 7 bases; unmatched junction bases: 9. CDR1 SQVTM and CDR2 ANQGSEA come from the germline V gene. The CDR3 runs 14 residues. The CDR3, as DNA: TGCAGCGTTGAAGATCTGGGAGGGTCGGGGGAGCAGTACTTC. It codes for CSVEDLGGSGEQYF.

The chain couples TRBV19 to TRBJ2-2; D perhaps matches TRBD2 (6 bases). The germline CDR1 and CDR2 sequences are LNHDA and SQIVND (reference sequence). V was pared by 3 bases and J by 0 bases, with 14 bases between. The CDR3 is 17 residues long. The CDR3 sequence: CASSMGGPTTNTGELFF. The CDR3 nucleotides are TGTGCCAGTAGTATGGGGGGACCCACAACGAACACCGGGGAGCTGTTTTTT.

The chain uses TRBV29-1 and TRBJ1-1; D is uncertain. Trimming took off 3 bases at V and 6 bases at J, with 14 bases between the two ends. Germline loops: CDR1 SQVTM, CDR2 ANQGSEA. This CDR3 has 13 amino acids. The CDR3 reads CSVEKGSTAEAFF. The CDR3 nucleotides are TGCAGCGTTGAGAAGGGTAGTACAGCTGAAGCTTTCTTT. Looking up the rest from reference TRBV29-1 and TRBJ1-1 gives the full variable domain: SAVISQKPSRDICQRGTSLTIQCQVDSQVTMMFWYRQQPGQSLTLIATANQGSEATYESGFVIDKFPISRPNLTFSTLTVSNMSPEDSSIYLCSVEKGSTAEAFFGQGTRLTVV.

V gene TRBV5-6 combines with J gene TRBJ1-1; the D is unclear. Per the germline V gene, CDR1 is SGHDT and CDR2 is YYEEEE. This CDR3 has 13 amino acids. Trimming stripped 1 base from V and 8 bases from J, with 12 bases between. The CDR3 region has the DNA TGTGCCAGCAGCTTGAAGGGTCTCTTCGAAGCTTTCTTT. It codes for CASSLKGLFEAFF.

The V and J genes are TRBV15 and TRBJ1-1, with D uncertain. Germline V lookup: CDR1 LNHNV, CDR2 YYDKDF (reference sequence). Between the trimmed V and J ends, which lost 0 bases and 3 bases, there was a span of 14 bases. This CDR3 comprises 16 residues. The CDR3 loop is CATSRDLVFGDTEAFF. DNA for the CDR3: TGTGCCACCAGCAGAGATCTTGTTTTTGGCGACACTGAAGCTTTCTTT.

The CDR3 region is CASSPGGPDHGYTF. CDR3 nucleotides: TGTGCCAGCAGTCCCGGAGGACCGGACCATGGCTACACCTTC. V usage is TRBV28 and J usage is TRBJ1-2; D is unclear. V was pared by 5 bases and J by 6 bases, with 16 bases between. Germline loops: CDR1 MDHEN, CDR2 SYDVKM. This CDR3 contains 14 residues.

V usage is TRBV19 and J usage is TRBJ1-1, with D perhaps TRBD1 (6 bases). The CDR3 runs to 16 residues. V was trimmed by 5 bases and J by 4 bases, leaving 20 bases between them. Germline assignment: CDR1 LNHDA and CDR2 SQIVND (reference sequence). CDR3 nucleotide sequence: TGTGCCAGTAGTTGGGGGGCTGGGGTTAAGACCACTGAAGCTTTCTTT. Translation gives CASSWGAGVKTTEAFF. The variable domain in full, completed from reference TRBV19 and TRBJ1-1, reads DGGITQSPKYLFRKEGQNVTLSCEQNLNHDAMYWYRQDPGQGLRLIYYSQIVNDFQKGDIAEGYSVSREKKESFPLTVTSAQKNPTAFYLCASSWGAGVKTTEAFFGQGTRLTVV.

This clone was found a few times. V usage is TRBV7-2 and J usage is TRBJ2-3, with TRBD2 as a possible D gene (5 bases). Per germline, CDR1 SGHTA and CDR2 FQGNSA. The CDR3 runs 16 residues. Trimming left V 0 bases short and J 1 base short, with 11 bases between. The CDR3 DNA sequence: TGTGCCAGCAGCTTAGCCCCACTTAGCGGCACAGATACGCAGTATTTT. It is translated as CASSLAPLSGTDTQYF.

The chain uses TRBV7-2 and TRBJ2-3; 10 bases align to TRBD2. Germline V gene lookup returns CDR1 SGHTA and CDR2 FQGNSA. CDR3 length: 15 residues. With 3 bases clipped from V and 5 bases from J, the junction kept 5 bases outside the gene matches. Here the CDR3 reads CASSFGLAEVDTQYF. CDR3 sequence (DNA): TGTGCCAGCAGCTTCGGACTAGCGGAGGTAGATACGCAGTATTTT.

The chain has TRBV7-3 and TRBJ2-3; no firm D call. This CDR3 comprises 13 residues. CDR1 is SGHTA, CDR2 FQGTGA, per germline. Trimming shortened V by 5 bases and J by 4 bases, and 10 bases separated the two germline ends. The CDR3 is CASSITTSDTQYF. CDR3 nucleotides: TGTGCCAGCAGCATTACCACTTCAGATACGCAGTATTTT.

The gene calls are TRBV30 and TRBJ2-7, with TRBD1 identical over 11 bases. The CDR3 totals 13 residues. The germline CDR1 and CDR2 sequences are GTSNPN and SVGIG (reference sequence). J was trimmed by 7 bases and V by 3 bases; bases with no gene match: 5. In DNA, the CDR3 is TGTGCCTGGAGCCGGACAGGGGGCTGGGAGCAGTACTTC. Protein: CAWSRTGGWEQYF. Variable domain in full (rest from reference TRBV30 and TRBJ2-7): SQTIHQWPATLVQPVGSPLSLECTVEGTSNPNLYWYRQAAGRGLQLLFYSVGIGQISSEVPQNLSASRPQDRQFILSSKKLLLSDSGFYLCAWSRTGGWEQYFGPGTRLTVT.

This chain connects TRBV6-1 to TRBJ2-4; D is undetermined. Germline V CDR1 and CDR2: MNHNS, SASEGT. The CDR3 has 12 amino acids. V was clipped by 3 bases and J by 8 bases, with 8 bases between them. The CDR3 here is CASSDGYHIQYF. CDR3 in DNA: TGTGCCAGCAGTGATGGGTATCACATTCAGTACTTC.

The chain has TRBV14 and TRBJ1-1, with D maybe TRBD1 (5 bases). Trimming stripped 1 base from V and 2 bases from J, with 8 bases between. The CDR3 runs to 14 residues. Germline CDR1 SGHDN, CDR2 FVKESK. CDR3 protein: CASSQGGGNTEAFF. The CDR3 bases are TGTGCCAGCAGCCAAGGGGGCGGTAACACTGAAGCTTTCTTT.

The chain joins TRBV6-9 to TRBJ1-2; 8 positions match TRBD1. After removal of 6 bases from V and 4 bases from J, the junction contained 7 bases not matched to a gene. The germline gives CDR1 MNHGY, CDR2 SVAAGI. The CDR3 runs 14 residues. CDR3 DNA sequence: TGTGCCAGCAGCCGACAGGGGCCGAGCTATGGCTACACCTTC. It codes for CASSRQGPSYGYTF.

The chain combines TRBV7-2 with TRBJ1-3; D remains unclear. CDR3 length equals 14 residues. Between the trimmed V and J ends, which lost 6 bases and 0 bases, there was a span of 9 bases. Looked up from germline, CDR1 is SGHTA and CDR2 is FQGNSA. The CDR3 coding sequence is TGTGCCAGCAGAACGGACCTCTCTGGAAACACCATATATTTT. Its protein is CASRTDLSGNTIYF.

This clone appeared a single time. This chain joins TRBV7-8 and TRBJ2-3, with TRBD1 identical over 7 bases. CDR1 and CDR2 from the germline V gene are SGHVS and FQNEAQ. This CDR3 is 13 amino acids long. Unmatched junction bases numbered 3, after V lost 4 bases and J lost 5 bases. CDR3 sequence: CASSYQGEDTQYF. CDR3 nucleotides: TGTGCCAGCAGCTATCAGGGGGAAGATACGCAGTATTTT.

As DNA, the CDR3 is TGTGCCAGCAGTCGTGCTCTAGCGGGGGGGGAAGACCAGTACTTC. Residues: CASSRALAGGEDQYF. The chain combines TRBV7-2 with TRBJ2-5, with 12 bases matching TRBD2. The CDR3 loop spans 15 amino acids. V was clipped by 6 bases and J by 10 bases; unmatched bases: 12. Germline values: CDR1 SGHTA, CDR2 FQGNSA.

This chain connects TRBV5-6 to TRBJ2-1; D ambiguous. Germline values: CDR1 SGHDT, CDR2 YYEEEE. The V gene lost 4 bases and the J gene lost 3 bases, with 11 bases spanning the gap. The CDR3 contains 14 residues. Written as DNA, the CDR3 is TGTGCCAGCAGCCCTGGGAAACGCTACAATGAGCAGTTCTTC. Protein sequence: CASSPGKRYNEQFF.

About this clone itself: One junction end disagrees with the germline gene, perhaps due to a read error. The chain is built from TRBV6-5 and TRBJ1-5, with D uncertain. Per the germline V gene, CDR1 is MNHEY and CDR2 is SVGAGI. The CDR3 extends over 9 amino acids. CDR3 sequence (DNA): TGTGCCAGCAGTCAGCCCCAGCATTTT. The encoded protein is CASSQPQHF.

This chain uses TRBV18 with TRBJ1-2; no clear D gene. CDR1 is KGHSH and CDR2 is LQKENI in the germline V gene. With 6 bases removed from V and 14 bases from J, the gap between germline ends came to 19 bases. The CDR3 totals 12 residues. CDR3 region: CASSDGTMARTF. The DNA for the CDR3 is TGTGCCAGCTCCGACGGAACTATGGCTAGAACCTTC. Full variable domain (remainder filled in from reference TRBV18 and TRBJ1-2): NAGVMQNPRHLVRRRGQEARLRCSPMKGHSHVYWYRQLPEEGLKFMVYLQKENIIDESGMPKERFSAEFPKEGPSILRIQQVVRGDSAAYFCASSDGTMARTFGSGTRLTVV.

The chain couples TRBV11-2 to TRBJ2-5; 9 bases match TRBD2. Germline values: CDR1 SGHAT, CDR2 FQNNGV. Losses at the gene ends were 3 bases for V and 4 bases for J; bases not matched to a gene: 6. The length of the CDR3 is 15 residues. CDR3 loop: CASSFSSGDGETQYF. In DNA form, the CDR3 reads TGTGCCAGCAGCTTTTCTAGCGGGGATGGAGAGACCCAGTACTTC.

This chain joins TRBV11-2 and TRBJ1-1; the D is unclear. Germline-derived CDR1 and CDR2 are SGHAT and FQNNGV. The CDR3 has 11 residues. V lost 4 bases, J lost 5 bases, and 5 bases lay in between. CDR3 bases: TGTGCCAGCAGCTCTAGGACTGAAGCTTTCTTT. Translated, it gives CASSSRTEAFF.

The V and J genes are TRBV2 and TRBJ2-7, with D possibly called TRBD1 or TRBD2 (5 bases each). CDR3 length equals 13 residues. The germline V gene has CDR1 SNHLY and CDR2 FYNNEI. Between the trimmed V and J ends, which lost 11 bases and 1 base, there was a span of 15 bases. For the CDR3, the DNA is TGTGCCGGCACCGGGACGCGATCCTACGAGCAGTACTTC. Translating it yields CAGTGTRSYEQYF.

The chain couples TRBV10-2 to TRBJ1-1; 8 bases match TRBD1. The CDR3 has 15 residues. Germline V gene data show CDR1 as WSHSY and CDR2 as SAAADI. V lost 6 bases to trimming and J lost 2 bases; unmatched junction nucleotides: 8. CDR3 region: CASSEPGGANTEAFF. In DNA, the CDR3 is TGCGCCAGCAGCGAGCCAGGGGGCGCAAACACTGAAGCTTTCTTT.

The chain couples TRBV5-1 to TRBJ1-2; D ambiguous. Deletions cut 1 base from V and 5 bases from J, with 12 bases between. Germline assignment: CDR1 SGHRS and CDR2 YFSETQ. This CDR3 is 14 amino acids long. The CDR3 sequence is CASSLQTTSYGYTF. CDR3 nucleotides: TGCGCCAGCAGCTTGCAGACTACCTCTTATGGCTACACCTTC.